The 5 T cell receptor beta chains in this list originate from one sample, sequenced in a study of prognosis after radiotherapy for stage I lung cancer. The genomic DNA TCR beta CDR3 region underwent two rounds of multiplex PCR. During first-round PCR, primers specific to each TRBV and TRBJ gene were used. MiXCR, run by TCRdb on the multiplex PCR reads, gives a single entry per CDR3 protein. The sample contains over 25,000 distinct CDR3 sequences, around 42% of which appear only once. The specimen comprised PBMCs, sampled before or after stereotactic body radiation therapy (not recorded which). The source of these receptors is a donor over 45 with non-small cell lung cancer.

This clonotype was detected ten times or more. CDR3 loop: CSASGGPGRYEQYF. DNA of the CDR3: TGCAGTGCTAGTGGGGGGCCAGGGAGGTACGAGCAGTACTTC. The chain recombines TRBV20-1 with TRBJ2-7; D is possibly TRBD1 or TRBD2 (6 bases each). Germline CDR1 and CDR2: DFQATT and SNEGSKA (reference sequence). Trimming took 3 bases from V and 4 from J, leaving 16 bases between them. CDR3 size: 14 residues.

Turning to this clonotype: It differs at one base from a far larger clone, so likely a read error. The V gene is TRBV6-5, the J gene TRBJ1-1, with D possibly matching TRBD1 (6 bases). Germline V gene lookup returns CDR1 MNHEY and CDR2 SVGAGI. V was shortened by 5 bases and J by 12 bases, with 19 bases between the two germline ends. The CDR3 consists of 13 residues. The CDR3 loop is CASSPRGGSESFF. DNA for the CDR3: TGTGCCAGCAGTCCCAGGGGCGGATCCGAATCTTTCTTT.

At least ten counts were recorded for this clonotype. This chain joins TRBV2 and TRBJ2-7; TRBD1 aligns across 7 bases. CDR1 is SNHLY, CDR2 FYNNEI, per germline. The CDR3 loop spans 14 amino acids. The ends lost 6 bases at V and 5 bases at J; junction bases unmatched: 10. The CDR3 is CASSRQTGLNEQYF. In DNA form, the CDR3 reads TGTGCCAGCAGCCGTCAGACAGGGTTGAACGAGCAGTACTTC.

In its sample, this clonotype was seen many times. This chain links TRBV6-1 with TRBJ1-4, with D perhaps TRBD1 (6 bases). Germline V gene lookup returns CDR1 MNHNS and CDR2 SASEGT. The CDR3 runs 15 residues. Trimming shortened V by 7 bases and J by 4 bases, and 16 bases separated the two germline ends. CDR3 sequence (DNA): TGTGCCAGCAAGGGGGACCAGGCGGGTAATGAAAAACTGTTTTTT. It specifies CASKGDQAGNEKLFF.

Worth noting for this clonotype: One junction end does not reproduce the germline sequence, and a read error may be involved. V and J are TRBV19 and TRBJ1-2, with D hard to call. The CDR3 is 14 residues long. Germline-derived CDR1 and CDR2 are LNHDA and SQIVND (reference sequence). CDR3: CASIPSAGRYGYTF. CDR3 nucleotide sequence: TGTGCAAGTATCCCCTCGGCAGGCAGATATGGCTACACCTTC.